The rows below give T cell receptor beta chains drawn from one sample of a study of shared clonotypes between healthy human individuals. Sequencing was performed with immunoSEQ multiplex PCR; in TCRdb, only in-frame clones are kept and a portion is missing. The sample holds around 1.6 million clones, 95% to 99% seen once. Sequencing used naive CD4+ T cells sorted from blood. These receptors originate from a man aged 30 to 45 in good health. CDR3s include the opening cysteine and the closing phenylalanine or tryptophan. The D gene is left open where the match is weak. Clone sizes are given selectively: once, few, many, or a class where the clone is expanded.

J,V,D,size,CDR3,DNA
TRBJ2-3,TRBV21-1,.,.,CASSKGEYRDETIISTDTQYF,TGTGCCAGCAGCAAAGGCGAATACCGGGACGAGACGATAATCAGCACAGATACGCAGTATTTT
TRBJ2-2,TRBV13,.,.,CASSKTGTHLTGELFF,TGTGCCAGCAGCAAAACCGGGACACATCTCACCGGGGAGCTGTTTTTT
TRBJ2-1,TRBV29-1,.,.,CSVLGTDSSYNEQFF,TGCAGCGTTTTGGGAACCGATTCTTCCTACAATGAGCAGTTCTTC
TRBJ2-7,TRBV6-5,.,.,CASSYARTSLKQYF,TGTGCCAGCAGTTACGCTCGGACAAGTTTAAAGCAGTACTTC
TRBJ1-1,TRBV9,.,.,CASSVDDGTEAFF,TGTGCCAGCAGCGTAGATGACGGGACTGAAGCTTTCTTT
TRBJ2-7,TRBV2,TRBD2,.,CASRSGTNSYEQYF,TGTGCCAGCAGATCCGGGACTAACTCCTACGAGCAGTACTTC
TRBJ1-2,TRBV18,.,.,CASSPGPANYGYTF,TGTGCCAGCTCCCCAGGACCAGCTAACTATGGCTACACCTTC
TRBJ1-1,TRBV28,.,.,CASSLGRRIEAFF,TGTGCCAGCAGTTTGGGGAGGCGGATTGAAGCTTTCTTT
TRBJ2-7,TRBV7-2,TRBD2,.,CASSVTSGNPSYEQYF,TGTGCCAGCAGCGTGACTAGCGGGAACCCCTCCTACGAGCAGTACTTC
TRBJ2-5,TRBV5-1,.,.,CASSLGAGMGETQYF,TGCGCCAGCAGCTTGGGTGCGGGGATGGGTGAGACCCAGTACTTC
TRBJ2-2,TRBV10-3,.,.,CAISDFGELFF,TGTGCCATCAGTGATTTCGGGGAGCTGTTTTTT
TRBJ1-2,TRBV29-1,.,.,CSVRSDYGYTF,TGCAGCGTGCGCAGTGATTATGGCTACACCTTC
TRBJ2-3,TRBV7-2,TRBD2,.,CASSRTGRASTDTQYF,TGTGCCAGCAGCCGGACCGGGAGGGCTAGCACAGATACGCAGTATTTT
TRBJ2-7,TRBV6-6,.,.,CASSSRGYYEQYF,TGTGCCAGCAGTTCCCGGGGGTACTACGAGCAGTACTTC
TRBJ2-7,TRBV10-2,.,.,CASSLRGTHEQYF,TGCGCCAGCAGTTTAAGGGGCACCCACGAGCAGTACTTC
TRBJ2-7,TRBV12-2,.,.,CASRFYEEQYF,TGTGCAAGTCGCTTCTATGAGGAGCAGTACTTC
TRBJ1-1,TRBV13,TRBD1,.,CASSLDLGGTGWANTEAFF,TGTGCCAGCAGCTTAGACTTAGGAGGGACAGGTTGGGCGAACACTGAAGCTTTCTTT
TRBJ2-3,TRBV27,.,.,CASSFGAGGTDTQYF,TGTGCCAGCAGTTTTGGGGCAGGGGGCACAGATACGCAGTATTTT
TRBJ2-2,TRBV19,TRBD2,.,CASIRTSGMAGELFF,TGTGCCAGTATTCGGACTAGCGGGATGGCCGGGGAGCTGTTTTTT
TRBJ2-1,TRBV9,TRBD2,.,CASSVGTSGRYNEQFF,TGTGCCAGCAGCGTAGGAACTAGCGGCAGATACAATGAGCAGTTCTTC
TRBJ2-1,TRBV5-1,TRBD1,.,CASNQLGTGTYNEQFF,TGCGCCAGCAACCAGCTTGGGACAGGGACCTACAATGAGCAGTTCTTC
TRBJ2-3,TRBV18,.,.,CASSPPGGIHKGGPDTQYF,TGTGCCAGCTCACCACCGGGCGGGATTCATAAGGGGGGACCAGATACGCAGTATTTT
TRBJ2-1,TRBV18,TRBD2,.,CASSPNSGTSGRDEQFF,TGTGCCAGCTCACCCAATTCCGGGACTAGCGGGAGAGATGAGCAGTTCTTC
TRBJ2-1,TRBV29-1,.,.,CSVGGPVNEQFF,TGCAGCGTTGGAGGGCCAGTCAATGAGCAGTTCTTC
TRBJ2-1,TRBV29-1,TRBD2,once,CSVATSGKEDEQFF,TGCAGCGTTGCGACTAGCGGGAAAGAGGATGAGCAGTTCTTC
TRBJ2-7,TRBV4-1,TRBD2,.,CASSQGWAGAYEQYF,TGCGCCAGCAGCCAAGGCTGGGCGGGGGCCTACGAGCAGTACTTC
TRBJ2-7,TRBV7-9,TRBD2,.,CASSPSGSRSYEQYF,TGTGCCAGCAGCCCCAGCGGGAGTCGTTCCTACGAGCAGTACTTC
TRBJ2-5,TRBV9,.,.,CASSHTWDQETQYF,TGTGCCAGCAGCCATACATGGGACCAAGAGACCCAGTACTTC
TRBJ2-1,TRBV7-3,.,.,CASSFGQYNEQFF,TGTGCCAGCAGCTTTGGTCAGTACAATGAGCAGTTCTTC
TRBJ2-1,TRBV10-1,TRBD2,once,CASSGTSGPSYNEQFF,TGCGCCAGCAGTGGGACTAGCGGGCCCTCCTACAATGAGCAGTTCTTC
TRBJ2-3,TRBV19,.,.,CASSRRGAQFGRTDTQYF,TGTGCCAGTAGTAGGAGGGGGGCCCAATTCGGGAGAACAGATACGCAGTATTTT
TRBJ2-7,TRBV20-1,.,.,CSASSGEQYF,TGCAGTGCTAGTTCCGGCGAGCAGTACTTC
TRBJ2-7,TRBV5-6,.,.,CASSLGQPTYEQYF,TGTGCCAGCAGCTTGGGCCAGCCGACCTACGAGCAGTACTTC
TRBJ2-1,TRBV7-2,.,.,CASSLALFPGNEQFF,TGTGCCAGCAGCTTAGCCCTTTTTCCCGGCAATGAGCAGTTCTTC
TRBJ2-7,TRBV7-9,TRBD2,.,CASSLGLAGGVSYEQYF,TGTGCCAGCAGCCTAGGACTAGCGGGAGGGGTCTCCTACGAGCAGTACTTC
TRBJ1-1,TRBV18,TRBD1,.,CASSPSRTGLNTEAFF,TGTGCCAGCTCACCTTCGCGGACAGGGTTGAACACTGAAGCTTTCTTT
TRBJ1-2,TRBV28,.,.,CASSLARGNWGYTF,TGTGCCAGCAGCCTAGCCAGGGGTAATTGGGGCTACACCTTC
TRBJ1-5,TRBV15,.,.,CATSTGTVLLNQPQHF,TGTGCCACCAGCACCGGGACGGTGCTCTTAAATCAGCCCCAGCATTTT
TRBJ2-5,TRBV30,.,.,CAWSVSRKTQYF,TGTGCCTGGAGTGTCTCAAGGAAGACCCAGTACTTC
TRBJ2-6,TRBV9,TRBD1,.,CASSVGRQGVGSGANVLTF,TGTGCCAGCAGCGTAGGACGACAGGGGGTAGGCTCTGGGGCCAACGTCCTGACTTTC
TRBJ2-2,TRBV7-9,.,once,CASSLEANTGELFF,TGTGCCAGCAGCTTAGAAGCAAACACCGGGGAGCTGTTTTTT
TRBJ1-5,TRBV19,.,once,CASRESRGISNQPQHF,TGTGCCAGTAGAGAGTCAAGGGGTATTAGCAATCAGCCCCAGCATTTT
TRBJ2-3,TRBV5-1,TRBD1,.,CARGGWTDTQYF,TGCGCCAGAGGGGGCTGGACAGATACGCAGTATTTT
TRBJ2-1,TRBV11-2,TRBD2,.,CASSLRSGRADEQFF,TGTGCCAGCAGCTTGAGGAGCGGGAGGGCCGATGAGCAGTTCTTC
TRBJ1-3,TRBV28,TRBD1,.,CASSLSGQGGANTIYF,TGTGCCAGCAGTTTATCCGGACAGGGAGGTGCAAACACCATATATTTT
TRBJ2-7,TRBV28,TRBD1,.,CASSFRPGQALYEQYF,TGTGCCAGCAGTTTTCGCCCCGGACAGGCCCTCTACGAGCAGTACTTC